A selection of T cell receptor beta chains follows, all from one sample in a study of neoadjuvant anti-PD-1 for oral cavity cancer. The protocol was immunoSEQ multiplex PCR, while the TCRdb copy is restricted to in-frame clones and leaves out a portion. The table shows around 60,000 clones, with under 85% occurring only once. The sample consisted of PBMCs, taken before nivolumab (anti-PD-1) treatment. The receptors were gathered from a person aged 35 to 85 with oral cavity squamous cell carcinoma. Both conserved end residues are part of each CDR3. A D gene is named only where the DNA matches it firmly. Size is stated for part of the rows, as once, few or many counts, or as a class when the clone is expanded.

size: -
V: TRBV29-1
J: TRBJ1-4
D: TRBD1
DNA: TGCAGCGCGGGACAGGGAAGAACTAATGAAAAACTGTTTTTT
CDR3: CSAGQGRTNEKLFF

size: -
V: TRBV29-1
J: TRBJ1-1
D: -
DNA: TGCAGCGTTGAGGTCCAGCTGAACACTGAAGCTTTCTTT
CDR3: CSVEVQLNTEAFF

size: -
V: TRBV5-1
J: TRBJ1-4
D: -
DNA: TGCGCCAGCAGCTTAGACGGGTACTCCTCTAATGAAAAACTGTTTTTT
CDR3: CASSLDGYSSNEKLFF

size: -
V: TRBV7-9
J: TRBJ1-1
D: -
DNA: TGTGCCGGCCGACATATGAGCGACACTGAAGCTTTCTTT
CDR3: CAGRHMSDTEAFF

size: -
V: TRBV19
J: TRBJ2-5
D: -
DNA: TGTGCCAGTAGAACAGGAAAACAAGAGACCCAGTACTTC
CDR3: CASRTGKQETQYF

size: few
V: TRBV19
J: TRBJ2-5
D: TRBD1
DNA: TGTGCCAGTACCGAGGCCGGGACAGGGAAAGAGACCCAGTACTTC
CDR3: CASTEAGTGKETQYF

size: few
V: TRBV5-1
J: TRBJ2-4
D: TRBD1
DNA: TGCGCCAGCAGATTGGCCGCAGGGGGCAGAAACATTCAGTACTTC
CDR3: CASRLAAGGRNIQYF

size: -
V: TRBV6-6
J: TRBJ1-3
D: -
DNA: TGTGCCAGCAGTTACGGAGGGGACCTCTCTGGAAACACCATATATTTT
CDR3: CASSYGGDLSGNTIYF

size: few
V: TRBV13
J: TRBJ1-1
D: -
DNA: TGTGCCAGCAGCTTCAGGGGCGGGGGATCTGAAGCTTTCTTT
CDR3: CASSFRGGGSEAFF

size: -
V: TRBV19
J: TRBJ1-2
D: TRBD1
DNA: TGTGCCAGTAGTATAATGTTCGCGCGACAGGGGGTTGGCTACACCTTC
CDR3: CASSIMFARQGVGYTF

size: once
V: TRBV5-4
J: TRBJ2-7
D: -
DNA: TGTGCCAGCAGCTTGGGCCCCCCAACAGTGACTTCCTACGAGCAGTACTTC
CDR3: CASSLGPPTVTSYEQYF

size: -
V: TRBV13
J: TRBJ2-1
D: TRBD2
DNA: TGTGCCAGCAGCCCTAGCGGGGGCTCGGAGCAGTTCTTC
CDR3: CASSPSGGSEQFF

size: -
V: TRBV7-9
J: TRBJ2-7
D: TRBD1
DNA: TGTGCCAGCAGCTCCACCGGGACAGCCGACTACGAGCAGTACTTC
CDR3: CASSSTGTADYEQYF

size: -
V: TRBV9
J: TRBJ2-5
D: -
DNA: TGTGCCAGCAGCACTCCGGGAGCCGGCTTCGAGACCCAGTACTTC
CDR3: CASSTPGAGFETQYF

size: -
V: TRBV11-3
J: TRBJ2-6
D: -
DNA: TGTGCCAGCAGCCTAAGGACAGCCTCTGGGGCCAACGTCCTGACTTTC
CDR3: CASSLRTASGANVLTF

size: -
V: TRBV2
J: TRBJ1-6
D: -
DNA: TGTGCCAGCAGTGACAACAGGAGGAAATCACCCCTCCACTTT
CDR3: CASSDNRRKSPLHF

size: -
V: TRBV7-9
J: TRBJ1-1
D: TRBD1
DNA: TGTGCCAGCAGCCCGGACAGGGAGCCCATCGAAGCTTTCTTT
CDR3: CASSPDREPIEAFF

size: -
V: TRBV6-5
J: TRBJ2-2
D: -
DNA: TGTGCCAGCAGTTACTCTATATGGGACACCGGGGAGCTGTTTTTT
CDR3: CASSYSIWDTGELFF

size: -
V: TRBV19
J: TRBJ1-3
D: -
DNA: TGTGCCAGTAGTAGACAGGTACTATCAAGCTCTGGAAACACCATATATTTT
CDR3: CASSRQVLSSSGNTIYF

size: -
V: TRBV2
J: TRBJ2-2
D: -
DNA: TGTGCCAGCAGTGTTCGGGGAAGCACCGGGGAGCTGTTTTTT
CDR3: CASSVRGSTGELFF

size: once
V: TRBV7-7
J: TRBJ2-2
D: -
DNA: TGTGCCAGCAAGGGCAGGGTAGGGGACACCGGGGAGCTGTTTTTT
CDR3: CASKGRVGDTGELFF

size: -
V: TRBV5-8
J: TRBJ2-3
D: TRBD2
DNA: TGTGCCAGCAGCGGCGGACTAGGGGTGGTCACAGATACGCAGTATTTT
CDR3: CASSGGLGVVTDTQYF

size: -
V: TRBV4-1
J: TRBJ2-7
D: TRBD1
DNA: TGCGCCAGCAGCCAAGCGGACAGGGGGCCCTACGAGCAGTACTTC
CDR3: CASSQADRGPYEQYF

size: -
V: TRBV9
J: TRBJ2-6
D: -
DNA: TGTGCCAGCACCGTCCAGCCTGGACAGTCCTCTGGGGCCAACGTCCTGACTTTC
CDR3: CASTVQPGQSSGANVLTF

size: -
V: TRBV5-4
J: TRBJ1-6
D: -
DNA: TGTGCCAGCAGCCCCGGGACACGGGCCGATTCACCCCTCCACTTT
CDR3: CASSPGTRADSPLHF

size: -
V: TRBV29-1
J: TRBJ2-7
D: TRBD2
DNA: TGCAGCGTTCAACTAGCGGGGGGCGCCTACGAGCAGTACTTC
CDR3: CSVQLAGGAYEQYF

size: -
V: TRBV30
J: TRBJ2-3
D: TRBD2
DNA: TGTGCCTGGAGCGCGGGACTAGCGGGGGGAAATACGCAGTATTTT
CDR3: CAWSAGLAGGNTQYF

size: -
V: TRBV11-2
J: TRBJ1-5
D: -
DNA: TGTGCCAGCAGCTTCACAGCCGATCAGCCCCAGCATTTT
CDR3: CASSFTADQPQHF

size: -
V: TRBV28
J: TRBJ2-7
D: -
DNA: TGTGCCAGCAGTTCACCCAAGGGGGGCGGCTACGAGCAGTACTTC
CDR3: CASSSPKGGGYEQYF

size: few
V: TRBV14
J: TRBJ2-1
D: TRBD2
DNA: TGTGCCAGCAGCCGGACTAGCGGGGGTGGAAATGAGCAGTTCTTC
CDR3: CASSRTSGGGNEQFF

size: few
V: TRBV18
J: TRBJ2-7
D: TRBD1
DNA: TGTGCCAGCTCACCCTTACTAAACAGGGGGAACTACGAGCAGTACTTC
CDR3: CASSPLLNRGNYEQYF

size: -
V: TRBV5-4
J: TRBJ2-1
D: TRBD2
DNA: TGTGCCAGCAGCTTGGATAGCGGGATGCTGAATGAGCAGTTCTTC
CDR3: CASSLDSGMLNEQFF

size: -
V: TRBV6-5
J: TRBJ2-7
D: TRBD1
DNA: TGTGCCAGCAGCCGCCGTGAGACAGGGGACCACGAGCAGTACTTC
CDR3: CASSRRETGDHEQYF

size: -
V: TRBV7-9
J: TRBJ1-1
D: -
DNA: TGTGCCAGCAGCTCGCTGGGGGTCGGGAGCACTGAAGCTTTCTTT
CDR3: CASSSLGVGSTEAFF

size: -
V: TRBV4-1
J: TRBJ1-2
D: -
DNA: TGCGCCAGCAGCGAGGGGTGGGATACGGATGGCTACACCTTC
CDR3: CASSEGWDTDGYTF

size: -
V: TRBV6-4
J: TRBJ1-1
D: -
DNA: TGTGCCAGCAGTGACCGACGGAACACTGAAGCTTTCTTT
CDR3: CASSDRRNTEAFF

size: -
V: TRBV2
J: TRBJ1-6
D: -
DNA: TGTGCCAGCAGCTCACTACGGGGGAGCTCCTATAATTCACCCCTCCACTTT
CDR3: CASSSLRGSSYNSPLHF

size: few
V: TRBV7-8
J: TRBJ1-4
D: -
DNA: TGTGCCAGCAGAGAAAAAACTAATGAAAAACTGTTTTTT
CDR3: CASREKTNEKLFF

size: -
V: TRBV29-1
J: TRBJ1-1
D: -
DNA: TGCAGCGTTGACAGGGTTAGGGGAGGAACTGAAGCTTTCTTT
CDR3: CSVDRVRGGTEAFF

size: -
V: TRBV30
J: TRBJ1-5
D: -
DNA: TGTGCCTGGACGCCCCCGTGGGGCGGAAGCAATCAGCCCCAGCATTTT
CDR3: CAWTPPWGGSNQPQHF

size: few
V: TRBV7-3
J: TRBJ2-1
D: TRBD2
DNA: TGTGCCAGCAGCCTCCTAGCGGGAGGGGGGGAGCAGTTCTTC
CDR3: CASSLLAGGGEQFF